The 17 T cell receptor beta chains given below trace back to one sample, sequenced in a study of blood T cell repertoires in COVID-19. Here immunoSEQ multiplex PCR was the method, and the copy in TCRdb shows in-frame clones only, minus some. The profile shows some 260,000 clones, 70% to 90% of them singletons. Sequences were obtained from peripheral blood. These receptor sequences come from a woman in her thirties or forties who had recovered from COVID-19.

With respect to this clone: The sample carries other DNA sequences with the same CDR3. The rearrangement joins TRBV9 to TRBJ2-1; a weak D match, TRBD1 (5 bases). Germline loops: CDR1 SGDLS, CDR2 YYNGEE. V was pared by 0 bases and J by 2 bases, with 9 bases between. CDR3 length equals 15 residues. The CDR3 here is CASSVGGRAYNEQFF. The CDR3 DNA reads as TGTGCCAGCAGCGTAGGGGGCAGGGCCTACAATGAGCAGTTCTTC.

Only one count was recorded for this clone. CDR3 residues: CASMGWTGGEAFF. In nucleotides, the CDR3 is TGTGCCAGCATGGGGTGGACAGGGGGCGAAGCTTTCTTT. The genes are TRBV2 and TRBJ1-1; TRBD1 matches at 11 bases. The length of the CDR3 is 13 residues. The V gene's germline CDR1 is SNHLY and CDR2 FYNNEI. V was clipped by 7 bases and J by 8 bases; unmatched bases: 6.

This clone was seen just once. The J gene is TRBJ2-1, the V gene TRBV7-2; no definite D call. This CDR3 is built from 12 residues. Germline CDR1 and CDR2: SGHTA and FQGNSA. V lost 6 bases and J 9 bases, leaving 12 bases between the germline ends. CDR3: CASRGEAAEQFF. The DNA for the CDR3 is TGTGCCAGCAGAGGCGAGGCCGCTGAGCAGTTCTTC.

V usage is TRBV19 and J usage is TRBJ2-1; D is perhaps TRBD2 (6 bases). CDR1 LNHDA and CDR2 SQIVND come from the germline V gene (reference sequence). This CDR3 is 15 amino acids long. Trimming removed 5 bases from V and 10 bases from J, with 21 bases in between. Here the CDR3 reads CASSAPPGATREQFF. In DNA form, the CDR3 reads TGTGCCAGTAGTGCCCCCCCGGGAGCGACCCGGGAGCAGTTCTTC.

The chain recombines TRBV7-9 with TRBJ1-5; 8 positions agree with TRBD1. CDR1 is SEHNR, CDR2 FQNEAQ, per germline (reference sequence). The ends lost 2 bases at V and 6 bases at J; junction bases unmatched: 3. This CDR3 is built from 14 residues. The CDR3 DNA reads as TGTGCCAGCAGCTTACAGGGGGCAGGTCAGCCCCAGCATTTT. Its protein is CASSLQGAGQPQHF.

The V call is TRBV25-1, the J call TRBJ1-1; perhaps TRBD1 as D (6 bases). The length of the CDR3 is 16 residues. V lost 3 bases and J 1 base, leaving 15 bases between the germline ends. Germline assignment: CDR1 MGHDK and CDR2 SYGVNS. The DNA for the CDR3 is TGTGCCAGCAGTGAGGGGGCAGGGGTCCCGAACACTGAAGCTTTCTTT. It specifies CASSEGAGVPNTEAFF.

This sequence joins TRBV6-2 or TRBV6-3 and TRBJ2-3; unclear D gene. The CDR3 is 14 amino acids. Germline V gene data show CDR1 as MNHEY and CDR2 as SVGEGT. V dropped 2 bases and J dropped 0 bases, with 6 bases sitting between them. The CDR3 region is CASSYRGSTDTQYF. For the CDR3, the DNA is TGTGCCAGCAGTTACCGCGGTAGCACAGATACGCAGTATTTT.

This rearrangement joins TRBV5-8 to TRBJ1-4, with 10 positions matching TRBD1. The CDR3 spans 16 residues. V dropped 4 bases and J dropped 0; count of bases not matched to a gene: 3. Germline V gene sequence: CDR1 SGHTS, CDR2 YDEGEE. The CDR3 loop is CASSDGQGATNEKLFF. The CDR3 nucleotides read TGTGCCAGCAGCGATGGACAGGGGGCAACTAATGAAAAACTGTTTTTT.

The CDR3 bases are TGCAGCGTTGAGGGACAGCCAACTTATGGCTACACCTTC. Amino acid sequence: CSVEGQPTYGYTF. The rearrangement links TRBV29-1 to TRBJ1-2; 7 nucleotides agree with TRBD1. J gave up 5 bases and V 3 bases, and 6 bases lay outside the gene matches. This CDR3 spans 13 amino acids. In germline, CDR1 is SQVTM, CDR2 ANQGSEA. The full variable domain, completed using reference TRBV29-1 and TRBJ1-2, is SAVISQKPSRDICQRGTSLTIQCQVDSQVTMMFWYRQQPGQSLTLIATANQGSEATYESGFVIDKFPISRPNLTFSTLTVSNMSPEDSSIYLCSVEGQPTYGYTFGSGTRLTVV.

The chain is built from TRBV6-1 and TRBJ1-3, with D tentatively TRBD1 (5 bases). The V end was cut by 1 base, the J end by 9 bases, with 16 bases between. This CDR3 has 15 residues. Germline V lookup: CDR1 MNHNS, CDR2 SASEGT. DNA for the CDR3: TGTGCCAGCAGTGAAGTGGGGGGGAAAATGGGCACCATATATTTT. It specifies CASSEVGGKMGTIYF.

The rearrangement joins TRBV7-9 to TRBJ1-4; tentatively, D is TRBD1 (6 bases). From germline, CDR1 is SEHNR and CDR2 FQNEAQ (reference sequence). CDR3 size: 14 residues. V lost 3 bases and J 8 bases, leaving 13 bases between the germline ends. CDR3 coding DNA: TGTGCCAGCAGCTTGGGGGCAGCCGGGGAAAAACTGTTTTTT. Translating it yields CASSLGAAGEKLFF. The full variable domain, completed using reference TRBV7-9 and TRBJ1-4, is DTGVSQNPRHKITKRGQNVTFRCDPISEHNRLYWYRQTLGQGPEFLTYFQNEAQLEKSRLLSDRFSAERPKGSFSTLEIQRTEQGDSAMYLCASSLGAAGEKLFFGSGTQLSVL.

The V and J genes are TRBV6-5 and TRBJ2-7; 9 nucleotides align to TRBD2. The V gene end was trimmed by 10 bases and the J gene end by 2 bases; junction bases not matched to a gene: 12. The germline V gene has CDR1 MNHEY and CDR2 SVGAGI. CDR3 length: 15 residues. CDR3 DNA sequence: TGTGCCACTCATAGCGGGAGCATAACCCCCTACGAGCAGTACTTC. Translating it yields CATHSGSITPYEQYF.

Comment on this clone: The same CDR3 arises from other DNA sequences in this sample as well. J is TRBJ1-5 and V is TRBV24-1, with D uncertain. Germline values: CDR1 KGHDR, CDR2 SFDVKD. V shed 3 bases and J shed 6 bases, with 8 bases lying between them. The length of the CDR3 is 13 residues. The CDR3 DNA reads TGTGCCACCAGTGATCCGCGGGGTCAGCCCCAGCATTTT. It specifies CATSDPRGQPQHF.

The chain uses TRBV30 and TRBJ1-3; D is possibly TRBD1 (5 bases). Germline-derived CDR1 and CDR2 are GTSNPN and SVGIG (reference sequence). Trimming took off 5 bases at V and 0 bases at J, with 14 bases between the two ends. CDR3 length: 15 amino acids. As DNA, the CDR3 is TGTGCCTGGGACCTAGGGGCGCCCTCTGGAAACACCATATATTTT. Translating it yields CAWDLGAPSGNTIYF.

Here the CDR3 DNA reads TGTGCCAGCAGCTTGGGGGCAGGGGCAATGATTAGTACCGGGGAGCTGTTTTTT. Its translation: CASSLGAGAMISTGELFF. The chain carries TRBV5-6 and TRBJ2-2; D might be TRBD1 (6 bases). Trimming stripped 0 bases from V and 5 bases from J, with 20 bases between. The V gene's germline CDR1 is SGHDT and CDR2 YYEEEE. The CDR3 is 18 residues long.

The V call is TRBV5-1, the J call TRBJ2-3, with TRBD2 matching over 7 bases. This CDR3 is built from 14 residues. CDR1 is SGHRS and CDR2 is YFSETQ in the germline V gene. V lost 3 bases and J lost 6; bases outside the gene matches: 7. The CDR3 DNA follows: TGCGCCAGCAGCTGGGGACTTAGCGGGGATACGCAGTATTTT. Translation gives CASSWGLSGDTQYF.

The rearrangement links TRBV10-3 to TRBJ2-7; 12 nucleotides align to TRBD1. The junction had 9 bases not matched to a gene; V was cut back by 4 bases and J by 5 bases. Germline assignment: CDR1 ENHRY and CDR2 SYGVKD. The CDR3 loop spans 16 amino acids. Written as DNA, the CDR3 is TGTGCCATCAGTGCGTCGGTGGGGACAGGGGGCCACGAGCAGTACTTC. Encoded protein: CAISASVGTGGHEQYF.